These 29 T cell receptor beta chains share one sample of origin, sequenced in a study of OX40 agonist ivuxolimab in advanced cancers. Data came from immunoSEQ multiplex PCR; TCRdb stores just in-frame clones and leaves some out. The table records under 85,000 clones, more than 80% of them present only once. The sample consisted of CD4+ or CD8+ T cells sorted from blood, taken in a trial of the OX40 agonist ivuxolimab. These receptors were taken from an adult with an advanced solid tumor such as melanoma, head and neck, liver or kidney cancer.

This chain connects TRBV6-1 to TRBJ2-7; weak D call: TRBD1 (6 bases). CDR1 and CDR2 from the germline V gene are MNHNS and SASEGT. V was cut by 1 base and J by 6 bases, with 7 bases left in between. CDR3 size: 12 residues. The CDR3 loop is CASSEGGREQYF. CDR3 sequence (DNA): TGTGCCAGCAGTGAAGGGGGGCGCGAGCAGTACTTC.

The chain uses TRBV5-1 and TRBJ2-4; D is possibly TRBD2 (5 bases). CDR3 length equals 15 residues. With 7 bases removed from V and 9 bases from J, the gap between germline ends came to 23 bases. Germline lookup yields CDR1 SGHRS and CDR2 YFSETQ. CDR3 residues: CASAREGASLGIQYF. The DNA of the CDR3 is TGCGCCAGCGCCCGTGAGGGAGCTTCGTTGGGCATTCAGTACTTC.

CDR3 sequence (DNA): TGTGCCATCAGCCGGACTAGCGGACGGGGAAACACAGATACGCAGTATTTT. This codes for CAISRTSGRGNTDTQYF. The chain uses TRBV10-3 and TRBJ2-3; 10 bases are shared with TRBD2. Germline V lookup: CDR1 ENHRY, CDR2 SYGVKD. After removal of 6 bases from V and 2 bases from J, the junction contained 11 bases not matched to a gene. CDR3 size: 17 residues.

The chain recombines TRBV4-2 with TRBJ1-6; D perhaps matches TRBD1 (5 bases). CDR1 is LGHNA, CDR2 YNFKEQ, per germline. The CDR3 is made up of 16 amino acids. V lost 0 bases and J 9 bases, leaving 15 bases between the germline ends. CDR3 coding DNA: TGTGCCAGCAGCCAAGACAGGGTCCAGGCTGGTTCACCCCTCCACTTT. The encoded protein is CASSQDRVQAGSPLHF.

V gene TRBV7-2 combines with J gene TRBJ1-1; D unclear. The CDR3 sequence is 13 residues long. Germline-derived CDR1 and CDR2 are SGHTA and FQGNSA. V lost 2 bases, J lost 1 base, and 5 bases lay in between. The CDR3 DNA sequence: TGTGCCAGCAGCTTACTAAGGAACACTGAAGCTTTCTTT. Translation gives CASSLLRNTEAFF.

This chain connects TRBV6-5 to TRBJ2-7; TRBD1 agrees at 8 bases. The CDR3 has 14 residues. The V and J ends lost 5 bases and 4 bases, in that order; junction bases with no gene match: 7. CDR1 is MNHEY, CDR2 SVGAGI, per germline. CDR3 bases: TGTGCCAGCAGTAAAGCGACAGGGGATTACGAGCAGTACTTC. The encoded protein is CASSKATGDYEQYF.

The chain links TRBV7-2 to TRBJ2-7; maybe TRBD1 (6 bases). CDR1 and CDR2 (germline): SGHTA, FQGNSA. V shed 4 bases and J shed 5 bases, with 18 bases lying between them. The CDR3 spans 15 residues. CDR3 sequence (DNA): TGTGCCAGCAGCTACCTGACAGGAGGTCGCGACGAGCAGTACTTC. This gives the protein CASSYLTGGRDEQYF.

V is TRBV2 and J is TRBJ2-2; D gene uncertain. The CDR3 consists of 14 residues. Germline-derived CDR1 and CDR2 are SNHLY and FYNNEI. V shed 7 bases and J shed 1 base, with 10 bases lying between them. In DNA, the CDR3 is TGTGCCAGCAAAGGGATAGTGAACACCGGGGAGCTGTTTTTT. Protein: CASKGIVNTGELFF. The complete variable domain, with remaining parts taken from reference TRBV2 and TRBJ2-2, reads EPEVTQTPSHQVTQMGQEVILRCVPISNHLYFYWYRQILGQKVEFLVSFYNNEISEKSEIFDDQFSVERPDGSNFTLKIRSTKLEDSAMYFCASKGIVNTGELFFGEGSRLTVL.

The rearrangement links TRBV7-9 to TRBJ1-2; TRBD1 is a possible D gene (6 bases). Germline V gene sequence: CDR1 SEHNR, CDR2 FQNEAQ (reference sequence). The CDR3 is 16 residues long. V lost 6 bases to trimming and J lost 1 base, with 18 bases between them. Here the CDR3 reads CASRSTGTRVNYGYTF. The CDR3 coding sequence is TGTGCCAGCAGATCTACCGGGACAAGGGTTAACTATGGCTACACCTTC.

The V and J genes are TRBV29-1 and TRBJ2-3; TRBD2 might be the D (6 bases). CDR1 and CDR2 from the germline V gene are SQVTM and ANQGSEA. The length of the CDR3 is 12 residues. The CDR3 DNA reads as TGCAGTACCGACGGAGGGGCAGATACGCAGTATTTT. Encoded protein: CSTDGGADTQYF.

This chain joins TRBV7-9 and TRBJ2-3; D call uncertain. The CDR3 consists of 13 residues. Per the germline V gene, CDR1 is SEHNR and CDR2 is FQNEAQ (reference sequence). Trimming left V 8 bases short and J 2 bases short, with 11 bases between. CDR3 sequence reads: CASGRRATDTQYF. The CDR3 nucleotides are TGTGCCAGCGGTCGCAGAGCCACAGATACGCAGTATTTT.

The chain employs TRBV19 and TRBJ1-2, with TRBD1 identical over 11 bases. Germline V gene lookup returns CDR1 LNHDA and CDR2 SQIVND (reference sequence). V was pared by 6 bases and J by 2 bases, with 5 bases of the junction left unmatched. The CDR3 has 15 amino acids. The CDR3 nucleotides are TGTGCCAGTAGCACCCGGGACAGGGGGAACTATGGCTACACCTTC. This codes for CASSTRDRGNYGYTF.

V is TRBV28 and J is TRBJ1-1; 8 bases are a match to TRBD1. Per the germline V gene, CDR1 is MDHEN and CDR2 is SYDVKM. With 6 bases clipped from V and 3 bases from J, the junction kept 9 bases outside the gene matches. There are 15 residues in the CDR3. CDR3 DNA sequence: TGTGCCAGCAGCCCTCACCAGGGGGCGCACACTGAAGCTTTCTTT. Translation: CASSPHQGAHTEAFF.

The chain couples TRBV5-1 to TRBJ1-5; tentatively, D is TRBD1 (5 bases). The germline CDR1 and CDR2 sequences are SGHRS and YFSETQ. Trimming took off 2 bases at V and 7 bases at J, with 10 bases between the two ends. The CDR3 has 13 residues. The DNA for the CDR3 is TGCGCCAGCAGCTTAGAGGGGTTGCAGCCCCAGCATTTT. Its translation: CASSLEGLQPQHF.

The V call is TRBV19, the J call TRBJ1-3; a possible D gene is TRBD1 (6 bases). CDR1 is LNHDA and CDR2 is SQIVND in the germline V gene (reference sequence). The ends were cut back, 0 bases at V and 0 bases at J, with 15 bases in the middle. The CDR3 totals 18 residues. The CDR3 loop is CASSIEVPGHRSGNTIYF. The CDR3 bases are TGTGCCAGTAGTATAGAAGTCCCGGGACATCGCTCTGGAAACACCATATATTTT.

The chain couples TRBV29-1 to TRBJ2-7, with TRBD2 matching over 8 bases. Germline V gene data show CDR1 as SQVTM and CDR2 as ANQGSEA. After removal of 4 bases from V and 2 bases from J, the junction contained 16 bases not matched to a gene. This CDR3 has 17 residues. The CDR3 spells CSVGGSGSRYGAYEQYF. The CDR3 nucleotides read TGCAGCGTTGGGGGGAGCGGGAGTCGATACGGGGCCTACGAGCAGTACTTC.

The V and J genes are TRBV11-3 and TRBJ1-2, with D possibly matching TRBD1 (5 bases). The V gene lost 0 bases and the J gene lost 2 bases, with 13 bases spanning the gap. Germline V gene sequence: CDR1 SGHNT, CDR2 YENEEA. The CDR3 is 16 residues long. CDR3 DNA sequence: TGTGCCAGCAGCTTAGAGGGCAGGGCAGGAAACTATGGCTACACCTTC. Protein: CASSLEGRAGNYGYTF. The full variable domain, with the rest looked up from reference TRBV11-3 and TRBJ1-2, is EAGVVQSPRYKIIEKKQPVAFWCNPISGHNTLYWYLQNLGQGPELLIRYENEEAVDDSQLPKDRFSAERLKGVDSTLKIQPAELGDSAVYLCASSLEGRAGNYGYTFGSGTRLTVV.

The chain couples TRBV7-2 to TRBJ2-7; 11 bases align to TRBD2. This CDR3 has 15 residues. From germline, CDR1 is SGHTA and CDR2 FQGNSA. J was trimmed by 1 base and V by 2 bases; bases with no gene match: 1. In DNA form, the CDR3 reads TGTGCCAGCAGCTTACTAGCGGGAGGTTCCTACGAGCAGTACTTC. Translating gives CASSLLAGGSYEQYF. Full variable domain (remainder filled in from reference TRBV7-2 and TRBJ2-7): GAGVSQSPSNKVTEKGKDVELRCDPISGHTALYWYRQSLGQGLEFLIYFQGNSAPDKSGLPSDRFSAERTGGSVSTLTIQRTQQEDSAVYLCASSLLAGGSYEQYFGPGTRLTVT.

The rearrangement joins TRBV6-1 to TRBJ2-1; 9 bases line up with TRBD2. This CDR3 has 15 amino acids. Germline V gives CDR1 MNHNS, CDR2 SASEGT. V lost 4 bases and J lost 7; bases outside the gene matches: 8. The CDR3 region is CASSGIGTSRNEQFF. The CDR3 nucleotides are TGTGCCAGCAGTGGAATCGGGACTAGCAGGAATGAGCAGTTCTTC.

This chain uses TRBV7-9 with TRBJ2-1, with D tentatively TRBD1 or TRBD2 (6 bases each). The germline V gene has CDR1 SEHNR and CDR2 FQNEAQ (reference sequence). With 5 bases removed from V and 10 bases from J, the gap between germline ends came to 12 bases. The CDR3 totals 12 residues. The DNA for the CDR3 is TGTGCCAGCAGCACTCAAGGGGGGGAGCAGTTCTTC. This encodes CASSTQGGEQFF.

The rearrangement links TRBV28 to TRBJ1-2; 9 nucleotides line up with TRBD1. CDR3 length: 14 amino acids. In germline, CDR1 is MDHEN, CDR2 SYDVKM. The ends lost 9 bases at V and 7 bases at J; junction bases unmatched: 12. The CDR3 loop reads CASRTRDRVFGYTF. The DNA of the CDR3 is TGTGCCAGTCGGACCCGGGACAGGGTTTTTGGCTACACCTTC.

V and J are TRBV7-9 and TRBJ2-6, with TRBD2 identical over 7 bases. Germline values: CDR1 SEHNR, CDR2 FQNEAQ (reference sequence). With 1 base clipped from V and 0 bases from J, the junction kept 9 bases outside the gene matches. The CDR3 totals 19 residues. The CDR3 here is CASSLGGGGSPSGANVLTF. The CDR3 DNA is TGTGCCAGCAGCTTAGGAGGCGGGGGATCCCCCTCTGGGGCCAACGTCCTGACTTTC.

This chain links TRBV28 with TRBJ2-5; D is ambiguous. Germline V gene sequence: CDR1 MDHEN, CDR2 SYDVKM. Trimming left V 6 bases short and J 5 bases short, with 7 bases between. CDR3 length equals 11 residues. CDR3 in DNA: TGTGCCAGCAGCTCGAGGGAGACCCAGTACTTC. Amino acid sequence: CASSSRETQYF.

J is TRBJ2-7 and V is TRBV20-1, with D tentatively TRBD2 (5 bases). Germline V gene data show CDR1 as DFQATT and CDR2 as SNEGSKA (reference sequence). Between the trimmed V and J ends, which lost 4 bases and 9 bases, there was a span of 10 bases. CDR3 length equals 10 residues. The CDR3 reads CSATAGGQYF. The CDR3 DNA is TGCAGTGCTACAGCCGGAGGGCAGTACTTC.

The chain couples TRBV11-2 to TRBJ2-7; D assignment may be TRBD1 or TRBD2 (5 bases each). Trimming shortened V by 6 bases and J by 6 bases, and 18 bases separated the two germline ends. In germline, CDR1 is SGHAT, CDR2 FQNNGV. The CDR3 extends over 14 amino acids. As DNA, the CDR3 is TGTGCCAGCAGTAGCGCCCCAGGGAAGGGCGAGCAGTACTTC. As protein: CASSSAPGKGEQYF.

The rearrangement joins TRBV15 to TRBJ2-5, with TRBD1 matching 9 bases. The CDR3 has 14 amino acids. Germline CDR1 LNHNV, CDR2 YYDKDF (reference sequence). V was clipped by 7 bases and J by 7 bases; unmatched bases: 10. CDR3 sequence reads: CATKTGGVGVTQYF. The CDR3 nucleotides read TGTGCCACCAAAACAGGGGGCGTAGGAGTGACCCAGTACTTC.

The sample holds one count of this clone. The chain employs TRBV19 and TRBJ2-1, with no clear D. The CDR3 is 16 amino acids. CDR1 and CDR2 from the germline V gene are LNHDA and SQIVND (reference sequence). V lost 1 base and J lost 4, with 14 bases in between. The CDR3 reads CASSIVGTNLYNEQFF. Written as DNA, the CDR3 is TGTGCCAGTAGTATAGTAGGAACTAACTTATACAATGAGCAGTTCTTC.

The chain uses TRBV30 and TRBJ1-1; unclear D gene. The germline V and J ends were trimmed by 3 bases and 5 bases, with 13 bases remaining between them. The germline V gene has CDR1 GTSNPN and CDR2 SVGIG (reference sequence). The CDR3 runs 13 residues. In nucleotides, the CDR3 is TGTGCCTGGAGCCAGACCCTTTGGACTGAAGCTTTCTTT. Amino acids: CAWSQTLWTEAFF.

The rearrangement links TRBV28 to TRBJ1-5; a possible D gene is TRBD1 (5 bases). Trimming removed 0 bases at V and 2 bases at J, with 8 bases between. Germline V gene sequence: CDR1 MDHEN, CDR2 SYDVKM. CDR3 size: 15 residues. CDR3 sequence: CASSLWGGGNQPQHF. Written as DNA, the CDR3 is TGTGCCAGCAGTTTATGGGGGGGAGGCAATCAGCCCCAGCATTTT.